These 20 T cell receptor beta chains originate from one sample sequenced in a study of early T cells in non-severe SARS-CoV-2 infection. TCRdb analysed the 5' RACE reads with MiXCR anew, one entry per CDR3 protein. The data show more than 85,000 distinct CDR3 sequences, with around 17% seen just once and around 5% held by the top ten. Sequenced material: whole blood, taken at baseline. The origin of the receptors is an adult who was a healthcare worker with PCR-confirmed SARS-CoV-2 infection or an uninfected control (not recorded which).

The chain couples TRBV5-1 to TRBJ2-1; no firm D call. V gave up 0 bases and J gave up 9 bases, with 10 bases separating them. This CDR3 spans 13 amino acids. The germline gives CDR1 SGHRS, CDR2 YFSETQ. The CDR3 region is CASSLAWESEQFF. The CDR3 nucleotides are TGCGCCAGCAGCTTGGCCTGGGAATCTGAGCAGTTCTTC.

The gene calls are TRBV28 and TRBJ2-7; D remains unclear. The V and J ends lost 4 bases and 3 bases respectively, with 13 bases between them. Per germline, CDR1 MDHEN and CDR2 SYDVKM. The CDR3 covers 14 residues. CDR3 amino acids: CASSSPAGIYEQYF. The CDR3 region has the DNA TGTGCCAGCAGTTCCCCAGCAGGAATCTACGAGCAGTACTTC.

The genes are TRBV24-1 and TRBJ2-7; 7 bases are a match to TRBD1. Germline trimming cut 9 bases from V and 5 bases from J; bases unmatched to any gene: 9. Germline lookup yields CDR1 KGHDR and CDR2 SFDVKD. This CDR3 contains 13 residues. The DNA of the CDR3 is TGTGCCACCGGCTCAGGGGGTAGCAACGAGCAGTACTTC. Translation gives CATGSGGSNEQYF.

CDR3 in amino acids: CASNPGGGSNYGYTF. CDR3 coding DNA: TGTGCCAGCAACCCTGGGGGGGGCTCTAACTATGGCTACACCTTC. V and J are TRBV28 and TRBJ1-2, with D possibly being TRBD1 (6 bases). CDR3 length: 15 amino acids. Trimming removed 7 bases from V and 0 bases from J, with 15 bases in between. Germline assignment: CDR1 MDHEN and CDR2 SYDVKM.

The CDR3 DNA sequence: TGTGCCAGCAGCTTTACAAGGGAGACTGAAGCTTTCTTT. Residues: CASSFTRETEAFF. The chain is built from TRBV5-6 and TRBJ1-1; D remains unclear. CDR1 is SGHDT and CDR2 is YYEEEE in the germline V gene. CDR3 length equals 13 residues. Trimming stripped 2 bases from V and 5 bases from J, with 10 bases between.

This sequence joins TRBV6-2 or TRBV6-3 and TRBJ2-5; the D call may be TRBD1 or TRBD2 (5 bases each). Trimming cost V 7 bases and J 4 bases, with 19 bases left between them. CDR1 and CDR2 from the germline V gene are MNHEY and SVGEGT. CDR3 length: 15 residues. The CDR3: CASKDGAAAPETQYF. Here the CDR3 DNA reads TGTGCCAGCAAGGACGGGGCCGCGGCCCCAGAGACCCAGTACTTC.

V is TRBV5-1 and J is TRBJ1-2; 8 nucleotides align to TRBD1. Per the germline V gene, CDR1 is SGHRS and CDR2 is YFSETQ. CDR3 length: 14 amino acids. Losses at the gene ends were 7 bases for V and 5 bases for J; bases not matched to a gene: 10. For the CDR3, the DNA is TGCGCCAGCCGAGATACGACAGGGGTTTATGGCTACACCTTC. This sequence encodes CASRDTTGVYGYTF.

This clonotype occurred a few times. The chain carries TRBV10-1 and TRBJ2-3; D uncertain. From germline, CDR1 is WNHNN and CDR2 SYGVQD (reference sequence). Trimming pared 8 bases from V and 2 bases from J, leaving 5 bases between. The CDR3 runs 11 residues. The CDR3 is CASGNTDTQYF. The CDR3, as DNA: TGCGCCAGCGGGAACACAGATACGCAGTATTTT.

Here the CDR3 reads CASSFSGMGEGNTIYF. Here the CDR3 DNA reads TGTGCCAGCAGCTTTAGCGGAATGGGGGAAGGAAACACCATATATTTT. The rearrangement links TRBV7-9 to TRBJ1-3; a possible D gene is TRBD1 (5 bases). This CDR3 is 16 amino acids long. V was clipped by 3 bases and J by 4 bases, with 16 bases between them. Per germline, CDR1 SEHNR and CDR2 FQNEAQ (reference sequence).

V and J are TRBV15 and TRBJ2-7; D gene unclear. The CDR3 has 13 amino acids. Trimming took 1 base from V and 2 from J, leaving 6 bases between them. The V gene's germline CDR1 is LNHNV and CDR2 YYDKDF (reference sequence). The CDR3, as DNA: TGTGCCACCAGCAGAGGTCAGACCTACGAGCAGTACTTC. Protein: CATSRGQTYEQYF.

The chain links TRBV14 to TRBJ2-3; no clear D. The germline V and J ends were trimmed by 4 bases and 2 bases, with 10 bases remaining between them. CDR3 length: 14 amino acids. CDR1 and CDR2 from the germline V gene are SGHDN and FVKESK. In DNA form, the CDR3 reads TGTGCCAGCAGCCTCCGAATGCTCACAGATACGCAGTATTTT. This sequence encodes CASSLRMLTDTQYF.

In the case of this clonotype: Its ends do not fully match the called genes, so a read error is possible. The J gene is TRBJ2-3, the V gene TRBV10-1, with 9 bases matching TRBD2. Germline V gene lookup returns CDR1 WNHNN and CDR2 SYGVQD (reference sequence). The CDR3 has 14 amino acids. The DNA of the CDR3 is TGCGCCAGCAGTGTAGCGGGAGCCCCCGATACGCAGTTTTTT. It specifies CASSVAGAPDTQFF.

This clonotype appeared once. The gene calls are TRBV18 and TRBJ1-1, with no clear D. The length of the CDR3 is 15 residues. Germline assignment: CDR1 KGHSH and CDR2 LQKENI. V gave up 0 bases and J gave up 0 bases, with 8 bases separating them. CDR3: CASSPPGGLNTEAFF. The CDR3, as DNA: TGTGCCAGCTCACCACCGGGCGGATTGAACACTGAAGCTTTCTTT. The whole variable domain, remainder taken from reference TRBV18 and TRBJ1-1, is NAGVMQNPRHLVRRRGQEARLRCSPMKGHSHVYWYRQLPEEGLKFMVYLQKENIIDESGMPKERFSAEFPKEGPSILRIQQVVRGDSAAYFCASSPPGGLNTEAFFGQGTRLTVV.

The genes are TRBV11-2 and TRBJ2-7, with 14 positions matching TRBD2. Trimming cost V 5 bases and J 6 bases; bases outside gene matches: 6. This CDR3 is 15 amino acids long. The germline V gene encodes CDR1 SGHAT and CDR2 FQNNGV. The CDR3 loop is CASSPGTSGSFEQYF. CDR3 DNA: TGTGCCAGCAGCCCAGGGACTAGCGGGAGCTTCGAGCAGTACTTC.

This clonotype occurred a few times. The V and J genes are TRBV7-8 and TRBJ2-7; 11 bases line up with TRBD2. CDR1 and CDR2 from the germline V gene are SGHVS and FQNEAQ. V dropped 5 bases and J dropped 3; count of bases not matched to a gene: 6. The CDR3 spans 15 residues. CDR3 region: CASSAGTSGYYEQYF. The CDR3 DNA follows: TGTGCCAGCAGCGCGGGGACTAGCGGATACTACGAGCAGTACTTC.

V usage is TRBV28 and J usage is TRBJ2-4; 10 bases map to TRBD1. V gave up 7 bases and J gave up 0 bases; unmatched junction bases: 3. The CDR3 runs to 15 residues. Germline CDR1 and CDR2: MDHEN and SYDVKM. The CDR3, as DNA: TGTGCCAGCATTCGGGACAGGGGAGCCAAAAACATTCAGTACTTC. It specifies CASIRDRGAKNIQYF.

This clonotype was recorded many times. This chain connects TRBV7-9 to TRBJ2-1; D is perhaps TRBD1 or TRBD2 (5 bases each). Germline loops: CDR1 SEHNR, CDR2 FQNEAQ (reference sequence). V was clipped by 4 bases and J by 0 bases, with 13 bases between them. The CDR3 is made up of 16 amino acids. CDR3 sequence reads: CASSSRDHSSYNEQFF. In nucleotides, the CDR3 is TGTGCCAGCAGCTCGAGGGACCATAGCTCCTACAATGAGCAGTTCTTC.

This clonotype was observed a handful of times. This rearrangement joins TRBV11-2 to TRBJ2-7; unclear D gene. Germline V gene sequence: CDR1 SGHAT, CDR2 FQNNGV. The V gene lost 1 base and the J gene lost 2 bases, with 18 bases spanning the gap. The CDR3 is 17 residues long. The CDR3 DNA reads TGTGCCAGCAGCTTAGGAGTTGTTCTCGCACAGACCTACGAGCAGTACTTC. Encoded protein: CASSLGVVLAQTYEQYF.

The chain joins TRBV29-1 to TRBJ1-1, with D uncertain. The CDR3 extends over 11 amino acids. Looked up from germline, CDR1 is SQVTM and CDR2 is ANQGSEA. Trimming took off 7 bases at V and 1 base at J, with 7 bases between the two ends. CDR3 nucleotides: TGCAGCGCGAAGCGGAACACTGAAGCTTTCTTT. This translates into CSAKRNTEAFF.

The chain combines TRBV6-2 or TRBV6-3 with TRBJ1-1; no definite D call. CDR3 length equals 17 residues. V lost 5 bases and J lost 5, with 24 bases in between. The germline V gene has CDR1 MNHEY and CDR2 SVGEGT. The CDR3 bases are TGTGCCAGCAGTCAGACCGGGAAGAACTACCTTGGGACTGAAGCTTTCTTT. This codes for CASSQTGKNYLGTEAFF.